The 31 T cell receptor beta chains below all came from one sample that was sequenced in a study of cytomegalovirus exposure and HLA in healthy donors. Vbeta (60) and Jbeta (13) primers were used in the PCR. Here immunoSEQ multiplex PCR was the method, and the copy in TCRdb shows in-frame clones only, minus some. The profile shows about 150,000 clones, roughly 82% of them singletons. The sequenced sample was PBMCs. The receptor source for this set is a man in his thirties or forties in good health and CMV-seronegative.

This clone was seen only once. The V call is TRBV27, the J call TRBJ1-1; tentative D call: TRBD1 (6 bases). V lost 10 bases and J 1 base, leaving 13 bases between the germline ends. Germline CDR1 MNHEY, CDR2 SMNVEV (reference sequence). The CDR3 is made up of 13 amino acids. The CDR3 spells CATQGGPNTEAFF. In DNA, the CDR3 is TGTGCCACCCAAGGGGGACCGAACACTGAAGCTTTCTTT.

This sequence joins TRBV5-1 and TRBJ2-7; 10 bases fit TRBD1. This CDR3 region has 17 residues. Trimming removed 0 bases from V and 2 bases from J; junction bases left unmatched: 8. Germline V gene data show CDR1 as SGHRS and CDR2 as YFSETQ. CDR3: CASSLAGGGQGTYEQYF. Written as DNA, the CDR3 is TGCGCCAGCAGCTTGGCCGGCGGGGGACAGGGGACCTACGAGCAGTACTTC.

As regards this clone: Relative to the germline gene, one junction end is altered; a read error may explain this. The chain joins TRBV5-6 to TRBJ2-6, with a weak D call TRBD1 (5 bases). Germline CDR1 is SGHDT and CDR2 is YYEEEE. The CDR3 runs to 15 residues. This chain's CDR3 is CASSYRHSGANGLTF. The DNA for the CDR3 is TGTGCCAGCAGCTATCGACATTCTGGGGCCAACGGCCTGACTTTC.

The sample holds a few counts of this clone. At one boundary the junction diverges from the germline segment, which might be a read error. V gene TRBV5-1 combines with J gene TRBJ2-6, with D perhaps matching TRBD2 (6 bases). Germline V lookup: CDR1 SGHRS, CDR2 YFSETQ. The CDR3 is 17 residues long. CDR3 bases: TGCGCCAGCAGCCCAACGGACGGGGGTGACGGGGCCAACGGCCTGACTTTC. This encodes CASSPTDGGDGANGLTF.

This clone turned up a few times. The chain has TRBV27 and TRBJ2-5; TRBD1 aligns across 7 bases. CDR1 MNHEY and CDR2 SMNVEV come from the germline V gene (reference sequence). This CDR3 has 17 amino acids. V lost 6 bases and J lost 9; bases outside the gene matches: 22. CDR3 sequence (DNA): TGTGCCAGCAGCGCGACTAACCTACAGGGGTTCCGAGGGGCCCAGTACTTC. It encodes CASSATNLQGFRGAQYF.

The chain's CDR3 is CASSLNRDSGNTIYF. Here the CDR3 DNA reads TGTGCCAGTAGCCTAAACAGGGACTCTGGAAACACCATATATTTT. The rearrangement uses TRBV19 and TRBJ1-3; tentatively, D is TRBD1 (6 bases). CDR3 length equals 15 residues. V was pared by 6 bases and J by 0 bases, with 12 bases between. Germline assignment: CDR1 LNHDA and CDR2 SQIVND (reference sequence).

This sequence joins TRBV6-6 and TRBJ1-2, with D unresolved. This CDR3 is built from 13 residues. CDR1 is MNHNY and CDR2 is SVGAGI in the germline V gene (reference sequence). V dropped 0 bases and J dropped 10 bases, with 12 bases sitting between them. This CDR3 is CASSYSSGIDYTF. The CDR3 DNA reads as TGTGCCAGCAGTTACTCTTCAGGTATTGACTACACCTTC.

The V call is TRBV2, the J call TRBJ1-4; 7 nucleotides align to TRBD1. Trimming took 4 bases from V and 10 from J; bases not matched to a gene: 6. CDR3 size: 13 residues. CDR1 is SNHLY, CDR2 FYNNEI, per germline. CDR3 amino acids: CASSASGGGKLFF. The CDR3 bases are TGTGCCAGCAGTGCATCAGGGGGTGGAAAACTGTTTTTT.

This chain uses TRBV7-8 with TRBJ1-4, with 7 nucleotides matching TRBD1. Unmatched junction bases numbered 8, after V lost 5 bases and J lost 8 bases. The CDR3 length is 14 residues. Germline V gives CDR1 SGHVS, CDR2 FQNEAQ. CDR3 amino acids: CASSKDREREKLFF. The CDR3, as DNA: TGTGCCAGCAGCAAAGACAGGGAAAGGGAAAAACTGTTTTTT.

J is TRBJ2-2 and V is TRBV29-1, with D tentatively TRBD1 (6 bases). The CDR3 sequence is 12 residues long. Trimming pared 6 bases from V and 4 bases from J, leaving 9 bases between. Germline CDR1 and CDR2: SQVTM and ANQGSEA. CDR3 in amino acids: CSVRGSTGELFF. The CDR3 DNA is TGCAGCGTGAGGGGGTCCACCGGGGAGCTGTTTTTT.

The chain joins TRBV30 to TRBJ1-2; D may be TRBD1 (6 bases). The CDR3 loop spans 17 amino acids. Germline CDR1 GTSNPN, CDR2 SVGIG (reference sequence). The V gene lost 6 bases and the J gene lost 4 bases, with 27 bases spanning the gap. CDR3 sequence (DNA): TGTGCCTGCCGGAGGGGGGGAACTAGCAGAGCGTTCTATGGCTACACCTTC. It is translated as CACRRGGTSRAFYGYTF.

In DNA form, the CDR3 reads TGCGCCAGCAGCTTGCCGTCCATAAGCGGGAGGTCAGATACGCAGTATTTT. Its protein is CASSLPSISGRSDTQYF. The J gene is TRBJ2-3, the V gene TRBV5-1; 9 positions agree with TRBD2. This CDR3 has 17 residues. CDR1 is SGHRS and CDR2 is YFSETQ in the germline V gene. Trimming removed 1 base from V and 4 bases from J; junction bases left unmatched: 10.

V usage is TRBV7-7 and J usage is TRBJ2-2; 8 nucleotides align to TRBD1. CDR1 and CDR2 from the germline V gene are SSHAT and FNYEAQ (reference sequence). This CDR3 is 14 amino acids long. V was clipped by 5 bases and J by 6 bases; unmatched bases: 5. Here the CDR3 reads CASSTGQGSGELFF. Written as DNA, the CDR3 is TGTGCCAGCAGCACCGGACAGGGTTCCGGGGAGCTGTTTTTT.

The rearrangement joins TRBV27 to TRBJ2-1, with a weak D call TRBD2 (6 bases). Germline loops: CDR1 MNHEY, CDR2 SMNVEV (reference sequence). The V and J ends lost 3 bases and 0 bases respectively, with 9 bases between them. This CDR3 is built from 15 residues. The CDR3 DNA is TGTGCCAGCAGTTTCCCCGGGAGCTCCTACAATGAGCAGTTCTTC. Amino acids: CASSFPGSSYNEQFF.

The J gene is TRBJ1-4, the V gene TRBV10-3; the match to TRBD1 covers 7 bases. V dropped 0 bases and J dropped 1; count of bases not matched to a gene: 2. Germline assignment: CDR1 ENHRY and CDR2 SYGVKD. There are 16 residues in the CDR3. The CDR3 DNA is TGTGCCATCAGTGAGTCTCGACAGGGAACTAATGAAAAACTGTTTTTT. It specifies CAISESRQGTNEKLFF.

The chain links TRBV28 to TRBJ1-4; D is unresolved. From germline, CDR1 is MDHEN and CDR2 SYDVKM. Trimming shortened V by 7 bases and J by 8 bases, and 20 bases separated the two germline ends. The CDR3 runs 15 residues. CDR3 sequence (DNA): TGTGCCAGCACCATGTGGAATGCGGGCGGAGAAAAACTGTTTTTT. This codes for CASTMWNAGGEKLFF.

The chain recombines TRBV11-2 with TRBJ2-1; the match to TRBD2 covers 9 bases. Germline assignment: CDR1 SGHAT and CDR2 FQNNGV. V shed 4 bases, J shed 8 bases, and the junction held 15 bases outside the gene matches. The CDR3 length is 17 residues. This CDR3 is CASSSRGGLAGLDEQFF. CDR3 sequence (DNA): TGTGCCAGCAGCTCCCGCGGCGGGCTAGCGGGATTAGATGAGCAGTTCTTC. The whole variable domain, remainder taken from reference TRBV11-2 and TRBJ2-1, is EAGVAQSPRYKIIEKRQSVAFWCNPISGHATLYWYQQILGQGPKLLIQFQNNGVVDDSQLPKDRFSAERLKGVDSTLKIQPAKLEDSAVYLCASSSRGGLAGLDEQFFGPGTRLTVL.

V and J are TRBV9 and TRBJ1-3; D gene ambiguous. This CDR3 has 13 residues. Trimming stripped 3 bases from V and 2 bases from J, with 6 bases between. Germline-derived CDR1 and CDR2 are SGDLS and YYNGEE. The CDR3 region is CASSDIPGNTIYF. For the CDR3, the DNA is TGTGCCAGCAGCGACATACCTGGAAACACCATATATTTT.

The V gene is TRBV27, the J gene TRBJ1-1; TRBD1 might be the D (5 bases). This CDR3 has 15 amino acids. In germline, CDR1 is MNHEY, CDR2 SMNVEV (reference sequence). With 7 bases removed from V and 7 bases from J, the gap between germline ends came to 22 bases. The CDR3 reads CASMGDIGTLDEAFF. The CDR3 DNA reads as TGTGCCAGCATGGGGGATATCGGGACTCTGGATGAAGCTTTCTTT.

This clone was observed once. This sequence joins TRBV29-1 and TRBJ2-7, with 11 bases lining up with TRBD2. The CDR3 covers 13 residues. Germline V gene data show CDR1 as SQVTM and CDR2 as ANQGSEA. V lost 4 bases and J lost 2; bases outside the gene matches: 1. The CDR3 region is CSVGLAGPYEQYF. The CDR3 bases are TGCAGCGTTGGACTAGCGGGGCCCTACGAGCAGTACTTC.

This CDR3 is CASTYQGDSNSGANVLTF. In nucleotides, the CDR3 is TGTGCCAGCACCTACCAAGGGGACAGTAACTCTGGGGCCAACGTCCTGACTTTC. V usage is TRBV28 and J usage is TRBJ2-6; 7 nucleotides agree with TRBD1. Germline V lookup: CDR1 MDHEN, CDR2 SYDVKM. V lost 7 bases and J lost 0; bases outside the gene matches: 12. This CDR3 is built from 18 residues.

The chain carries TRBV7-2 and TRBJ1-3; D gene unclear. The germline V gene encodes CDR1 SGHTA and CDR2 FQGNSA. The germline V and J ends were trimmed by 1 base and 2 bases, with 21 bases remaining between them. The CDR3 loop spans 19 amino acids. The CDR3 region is CASSLVAGRHYTTGNTIYF. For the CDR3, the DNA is TGTGCCAGCAGCTTAGTGGCGGGCAGGCACTATACTACTGGAAACACCATATATTTT.

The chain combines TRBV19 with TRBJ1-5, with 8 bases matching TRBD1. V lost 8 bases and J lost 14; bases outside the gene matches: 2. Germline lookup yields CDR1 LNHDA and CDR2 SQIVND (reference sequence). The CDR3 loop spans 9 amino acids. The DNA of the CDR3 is TGTGCCAGTGGGACAGGCAAGCATTTT. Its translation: CASGTGKHF.

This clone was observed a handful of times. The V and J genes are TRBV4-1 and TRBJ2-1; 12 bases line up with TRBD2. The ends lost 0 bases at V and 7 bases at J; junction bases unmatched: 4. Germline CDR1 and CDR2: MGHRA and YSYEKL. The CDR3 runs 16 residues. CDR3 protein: CASSQDPSGGGNEQFF. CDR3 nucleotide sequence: TGCGCCAGCAGCCAAGATCCTAGCGGGGGGGGAAATGAGCAGTTCTTC.

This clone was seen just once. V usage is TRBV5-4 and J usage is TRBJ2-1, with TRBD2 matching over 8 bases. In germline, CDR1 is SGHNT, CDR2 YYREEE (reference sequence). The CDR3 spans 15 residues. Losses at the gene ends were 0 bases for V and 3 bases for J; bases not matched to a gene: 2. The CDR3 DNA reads TGTGCCAGCAGCTTGGGGGCGGGAGGCTACAATGAGCAGTTCTTC. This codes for CASSLGAGGYNEQFF. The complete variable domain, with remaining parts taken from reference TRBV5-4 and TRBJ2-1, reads ETGVTQSPTHLIKTRGQQVTLRCSSQSGHNTVSWYQQALGQGPQFIFQYYREEENGRGNFPPRFSGLQFPNYSSELNVNALELDDSALYLCASSLGAGGYNEQFFGPGTRLTVL.

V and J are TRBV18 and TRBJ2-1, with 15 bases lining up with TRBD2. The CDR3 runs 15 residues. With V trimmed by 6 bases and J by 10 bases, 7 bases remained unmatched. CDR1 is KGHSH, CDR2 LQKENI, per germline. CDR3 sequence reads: CASSLQGLAGGEQFF. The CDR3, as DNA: TGTGCCAGCTCCTTACAGGGACTAGCGGGAGGCGAGCAGTTCTTC.

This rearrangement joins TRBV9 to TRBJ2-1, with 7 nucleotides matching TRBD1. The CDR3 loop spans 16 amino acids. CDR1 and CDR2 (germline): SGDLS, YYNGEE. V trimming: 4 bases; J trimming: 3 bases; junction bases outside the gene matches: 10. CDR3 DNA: TGTGCCAGCAGCCCGAGACAGGGTCCCTACTACAATGAGCAGTTCTTC. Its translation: CASSPRQGPYYNEQFF. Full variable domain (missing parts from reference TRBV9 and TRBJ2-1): DSGVTQTPKHLITATGQRVTLRCSPRSGDLSVYWYQQSLDQGLQFLIQYYNGEERAKGNILERFSAQQFPDLHSELNLSSLELGDSALYFCASSPRQGPYYNEQFFGPGTRLTVL.

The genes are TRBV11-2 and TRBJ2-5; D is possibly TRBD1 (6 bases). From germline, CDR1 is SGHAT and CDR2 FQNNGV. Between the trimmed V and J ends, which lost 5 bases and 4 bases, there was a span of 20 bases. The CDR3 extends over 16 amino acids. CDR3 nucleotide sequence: TGTGCCAGCAGCCTCCGGGTAGGGGGAGAGGGAGAGACCCAGTACTTC. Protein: CASSLRVGGEGETQYF.

The CDR3 nucleotides read TGCGCCAGCAGCATGGACAGGGTTAATGAGCAGTTCTTC. This gives the protein CASSMDRVNEQFF. The rearrangement uses TRBV5-1 and TRBJ2-1; 8 bases line up with TRBD1. The CDR3 length is 13 residues. CDR1 and CDR2 from the germline V gene are SGHRS and YFSETQ. J lost 7 bases, V lost 4 bases, and 4 bases had no gene match.

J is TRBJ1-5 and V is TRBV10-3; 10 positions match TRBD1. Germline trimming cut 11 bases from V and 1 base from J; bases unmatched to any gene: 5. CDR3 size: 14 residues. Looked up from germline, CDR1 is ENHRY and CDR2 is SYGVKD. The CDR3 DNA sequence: TGTGCCGCCCGGGACAGGGGAAGCAATCAGCCCCAGCATTTT. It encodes CAARDRGSNQPQHF.

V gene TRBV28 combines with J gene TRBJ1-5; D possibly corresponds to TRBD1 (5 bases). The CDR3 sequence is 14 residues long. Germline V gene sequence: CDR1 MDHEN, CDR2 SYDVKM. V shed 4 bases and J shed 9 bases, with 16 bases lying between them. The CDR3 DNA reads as TGTGCCAGCAGTTCACCGGGCAGCGGGGGGCCCCAGCATTTT. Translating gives CASSSPGSGGPQHF.